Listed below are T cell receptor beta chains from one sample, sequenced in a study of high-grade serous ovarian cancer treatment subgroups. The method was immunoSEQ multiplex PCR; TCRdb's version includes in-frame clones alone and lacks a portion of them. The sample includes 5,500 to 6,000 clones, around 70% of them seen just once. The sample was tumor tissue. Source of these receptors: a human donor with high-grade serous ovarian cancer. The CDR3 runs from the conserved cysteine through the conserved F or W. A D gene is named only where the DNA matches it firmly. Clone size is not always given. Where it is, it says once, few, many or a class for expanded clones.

TGTGCCAGCAGCGCTCAACTGGGGGCCTACGAGCAGTACTTC | CASSAQLGAYEQYF | TRBJ2-7 | NA | TRBV9 | once
TGTGCCAGCTCAGAAGGGTGGGGTTCGGGTGAGCAGTTCTTC | CASSEGWGSGEQFF | TRBJ2-1 | NA | TRBV18 | few
TGCAGCGTTGATTCGGCAGGACCGGAGCAGTACTTC | CSVDSAGPEQYF | TRBJ2-7 | NA | TRBV29-1 | NA
TGCGCCAGTCGGGACCTTAATGAAAAACTGTTTTTT | CASRDLNEKLFF | TRBJ1-4 | NA | TRBV4-3 | NA
TGTGCCAGCAGCCCCAGGGACATCCTGGGATATGGCTACACCTTC | CASSPRDILGYGYTF | TRBJ1-2 | NA | TRBV7-2 | NA
TGTGCCTGGGGAAGGGCGGCGGTAGCGAACACTGAAGCTTTCTTT | CAWGRAAVANTEAFF | TRBJ1-1 | NA | TRBV30 | NA
TGCGCCAGCAGCCACCCCCCCCACCACGAGCAGTACTTC | CASSHPPHHEQYF | TRBJ2-7 | NA | TRBV4-3 | once
TGTGCCAGCAGTGAACAGGTAGGGCCCTACGAGCAGTACTTC | CASSEQVGPYEQYF | TRBJ2-7 | NA | TRBV6-1 | NA
TGTGCCACCAGCAGCCTGATGGGGTATGGGGGGGCCTACAATGAGCAGTTCTTC | CATSSLMGYGGAYNEQFF | TRBJ2-1 | TRBD2 | TRBV15 | NA
TGTGCCAGCAGCTTAGGATGGACAGGGGAATACGAGCAGTACTTC | CASSLGWTGEYEQYF | TRBJ2-7 | TRBD1 | TRBV7-2 | few
TGTGCCAGCACCCCTCCGGGACAGGGATCCCCCTACGAGCAGTACTTC | CASTPPGQGSPYEQYF | TRBJ2-7 | TRBD1 | TRBV28 | NA
TGTGCCAGCAGTTTACCGGGGGTGGACTATGGCTACACCTTC | CASSLPGVDYGYTF | TRBJ1-2 | NA | TRBV28 | NA
TGTGCCAGCAGCTCATCGGGTTTCTTTACCGGGGAGCTGTTTTTT | CASSSSGFFTGELFF | TRBJ2-2 | NA | TRBV4-2 | NA
TGTGCCAGCAGCCGTCCCCTGCCCACTCCCTATGGCTACACCTTC | CASSRPLPTPYGYTF | TRBJ1-2 | NA | TRBV7-2 | NA
TGCGCCAGCAGCTTGGAGGGGTCTGGGGCCAACGTCCTGACTTTC | CASSLEGSGANVLTF | TRBJ2-6 | NA | TRBV5-1 | few
TGTGCCGTTCGGGACACTCGCACAGATACGCAGTATTTT | CAVRDTRTDTQYF | TRBJ2-3 | NA | TRBV28 | NA
TGTGCCAGCAGTCGCACCGGGACGCGGGCTTTCTTT | CASSRTGTRAFF | TRBJ1-1 | NA | TRBV7-2 | NA
TGTGCCAGCCACTCCCGCGGGACAGGGAGCAGAATCTACGAGCAGTACTTC | CASHSRGTGSRIYEQYF | TRBJ2-7 | TRBD1 | TRBV19 | NA
TGTGCCAGCAGCTTACAAACGGCGGTCCCCGCGGAGCAGTACTTC | CASSLQTAVPAEQYF | TRBJ2-7 | NA | TRBV7-2 | NA
TGTGCCAGCAGCTTGTGGGAGGCATCTTATGGCTACACCTTC | CASSLWEASYGYTF | TRBJ1-2 | NA | TRBV5-6 | NA
TGTGCCAGCAGCTTAGTGGGGGGTCCCTCTGGCTACACCTTC | CASSLVGGPSGYTF | TRBJ1-2 | NA | TRBV7-8 | few
TGTGCCAGCAGCTTGGGCAGACTTAATGAAAAACTGTTTTTT | CASSLGRLNEKLFF | TRBJ1-4 | NA | TRBV5-5 | NA